This T cell receptor (beta chain) was sequenced during a study of control samples from healthy donors and cancer patients. Sequencing used immunoSEQ multiplex PCR; TCRdb keeps in-frame clones, though not all of them. Here the sample spans about 140,000 clones, 90% to 95% being singletons. Germline CDR1 reads SGHAT; CDR2 reads FQNNGV. The CDR3 totals 18 residues. J was trimmed by 7 bases and V by 0 bases; bases with no gene match: 16. This clonotype was obtained from a middle-aged man in good health. The genes are TRBV11-2 and TRBJ2-3, with 7 bases matching TRBD2. What was sequenced was blood. The CDR3 DNA reads as TGTGCCAGCAGCTTAGAGCGGGAGTTTGGGGGTTTATGGAATACGCAGTATTTT. It specifies CASSLEREFGGLWNTQYF.